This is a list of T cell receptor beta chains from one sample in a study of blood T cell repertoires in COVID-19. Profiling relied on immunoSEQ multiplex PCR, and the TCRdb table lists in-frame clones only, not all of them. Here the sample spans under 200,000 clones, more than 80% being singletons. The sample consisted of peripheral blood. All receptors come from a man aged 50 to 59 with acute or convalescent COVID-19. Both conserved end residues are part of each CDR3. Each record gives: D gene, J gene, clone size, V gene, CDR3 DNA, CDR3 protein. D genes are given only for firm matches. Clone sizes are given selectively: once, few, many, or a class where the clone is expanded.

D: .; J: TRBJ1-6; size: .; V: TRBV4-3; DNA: TGCGCCAGCAGCCAAGGCGGCGATAATTCACCCCTCCACTTT; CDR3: CASSQGGDNSPLHF
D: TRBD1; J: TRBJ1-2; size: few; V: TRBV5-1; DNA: TGCGCCAGCAGCTTCGACAGGGATAGGGGCTATGGCTACACCTTC; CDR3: CASSFDRDRGYGYTF
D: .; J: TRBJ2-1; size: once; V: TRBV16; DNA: TGTGCCAGCAGCCCACTCCCCTACAATGAGCAGTTCTTC; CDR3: CASSPLPYNEQFF
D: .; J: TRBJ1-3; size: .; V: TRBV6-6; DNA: TGTGCCAGCAGTCCCATTGGGGCAGGGACACCAGGAAACACCATATATTTT; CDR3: CASSPIGAGTPGNTIYF
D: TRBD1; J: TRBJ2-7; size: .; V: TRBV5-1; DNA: TGCGCCAGCAGCTTGGGGGACAGGGAGGTCGAGCAGTACTTC; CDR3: CASSLGDREVEQYF
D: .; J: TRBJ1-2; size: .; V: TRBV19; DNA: TGTGCCAGTAGGCACGGGGATCTTAACTATGGCTACACCTTC; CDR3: CASRHGDLNYGYTF
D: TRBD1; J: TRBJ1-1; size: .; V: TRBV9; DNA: TGTGCCAGCAGCGAAACCGGACAGGGGGCCACTGAAGCTTTCTTT; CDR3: CASSETGQGATEAFF
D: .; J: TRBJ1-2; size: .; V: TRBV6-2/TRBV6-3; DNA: TGTGCCAGCAGTAGACTTAACTATGGCTACACCTTC; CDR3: CASSRLNYGYTF
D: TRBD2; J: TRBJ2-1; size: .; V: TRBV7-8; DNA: TGTGCCAGCAGCTTAGCCCATGGGACTAGCGGGAGGAGTAATGAGCAGTTCTTC; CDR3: CASSLAHGTSGRSNEQFF
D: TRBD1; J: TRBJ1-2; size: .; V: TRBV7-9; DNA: TGTGCCAGCAGCTTAGCAGGGACAGGGGACGGCTACACCTTC; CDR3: CASSLAGTGDGYTF
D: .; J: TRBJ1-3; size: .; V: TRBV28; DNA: TGTGCCAGCAGTTTTCGAGGCACTGGAAACACCATATATTTT; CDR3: CASSFRGTGNTIYF
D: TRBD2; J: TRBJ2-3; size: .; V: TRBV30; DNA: TGTGCCTGGAGTGGAAGGATAGCGGGGGCAAGGAATACGCAGTATTTT; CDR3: CAWSGRIAGARNTQYF
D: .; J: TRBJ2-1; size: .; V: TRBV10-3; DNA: TGTGCCATCCTAGGGGGGGGGCTGAATGAGCAGTTCTTC; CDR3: CAILGGGLNEQFF
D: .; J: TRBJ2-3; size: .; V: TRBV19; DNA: TGTGCCAGTAGTTCCACGGCGGGGAGCACAGATACGCAGTATTTT; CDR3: CASSSTAGSTDTQYF
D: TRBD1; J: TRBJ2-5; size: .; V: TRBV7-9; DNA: TGTGCCAGCAGCTTAGGAGGGGGCGTTGAGACCCAGTACTTC; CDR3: CASSLGGGVETQYF
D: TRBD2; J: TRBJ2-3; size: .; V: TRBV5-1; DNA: TGCGCCAGCAGCTGGACACTAGCGGGGGGGCCAAGGGATACGCAGTATTTT; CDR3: CASSWTLAGGPRDTQYF
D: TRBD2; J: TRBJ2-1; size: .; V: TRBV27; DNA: TGTGCCAGCAGCAACCTTGGCGCGACTAGCGCCTCCTACAATGAGCAGTTCTTC; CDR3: CASSNLGATSASYNEQFF
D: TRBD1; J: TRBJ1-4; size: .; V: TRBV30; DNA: TGTGCCTGGACCCCCGGGACAGGGGCGGGCGAAAAACTGTTTTTT; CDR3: CAWTPGTGAGEKLFF
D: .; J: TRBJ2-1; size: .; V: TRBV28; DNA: TGTGCCAGCAGTCCAACAAGGGAGGTTATATACAATGAGCAGTTCTTC; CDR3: CASSPTREVIYNEQFF
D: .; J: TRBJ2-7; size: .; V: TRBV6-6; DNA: TGTGCCAGCACCAGGGACTCTGGGTCCTACGAGCAGTACTTC; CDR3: CASTRDSGSYEQYF
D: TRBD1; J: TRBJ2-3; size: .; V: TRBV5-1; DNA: TGCGCCAGCAGCTTGGCGGGACAGGCCGCCCAGGGGCAGTATTTT; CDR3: CASSLAGQAAQGQYF
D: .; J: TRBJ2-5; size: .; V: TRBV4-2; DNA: TGTGCCAGCAGCCAAGCCGGTAGCGAAGAGACCCAGTACTTC; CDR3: CASSQAGSEETQYF
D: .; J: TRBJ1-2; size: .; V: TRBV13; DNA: TGTGCCAGCAGCGCACAGGGTTTTGGCTACACCTTC; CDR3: CASSAQGFGYTF
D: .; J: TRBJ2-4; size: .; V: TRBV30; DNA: TGTGCCTGGAGTGTACTGCTATTCTCCCCCAAAAACATTCAGTACTTC; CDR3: CAWSVLLFSPKNIQYF
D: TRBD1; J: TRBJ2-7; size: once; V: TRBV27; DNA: TGTGCCAGCAGTTTAAGAGTCGGGACAGGTACCTACGAGCAGTACTTC; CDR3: CASSLRVGTGTYEQYF
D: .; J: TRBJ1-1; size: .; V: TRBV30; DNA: TGTGCCTGGAGTGTACCGGTGGGAGGCGACACTGAAGCTTTCTTT; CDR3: CAWSVPVGGDTEAFF
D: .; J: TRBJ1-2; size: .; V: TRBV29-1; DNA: TGCAGCGTTGCGTCGACAGCCTATGGCTACACCTTC; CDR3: CSVASTAYGYTF
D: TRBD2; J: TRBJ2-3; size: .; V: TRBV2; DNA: TGTGCCAGCAGTGAATTGCGGAGCGGGGGAGATACGCAGTATTTT; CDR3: CASSELRSGGDTQYF